Listed here is a single TCR beta chain. In this sample, this clonotype turned up a few times. Its cognate antigen has yet to be identified. The input lacks base qualities; no much larger clone sits a single base away. The entry originates in a study of T cells in Graves' hyperthyroidism and ophthalmopathy (dated by TCRdb to the late 2010s). The study in broad terms: Peripheral blood was collected at initial diagnosis, before any treatment. To identify distinguishing TCR V-J signatures, a discovery cohort of about a hundred patients was used, comprising 40 to 45 with Graves' ophthalmopathy and 55 to 65 with stable Graves' hyperthyroidism. Prospective prediction of ophthalmopathy was tested in an independent validation cohort consisting of about 19 hyperthyroidism patients and around 16 patients who later progressed to ophthalmopathy. The 75 to 100 discovery patients were randomly divided into training and test sets at a 7:3 ratio. In addition, the study compared T-cell repertoires in thyroid tissue and in blood from over 5 Graves' hyperthyroidism patients. After blood sampling, hyperthyroidism patients were treated with methimazole at a starting dose of 30 mg daily, and ophthalmopathy patients were treated with high-dose intravenous methylprednisolone. The paper describes TCR Vbeta CDR3 sequencing of roughly 130 peripheral blood samples, made up of 43 ophthalmopathy patients, over 70 hyperthyroidism patients and 17 progressor patients. General study outcomes and caveats: A 13 V-J signature model separated ophthalmopathy from stable hyperthyroidism, with 87.88% sensitivity and around 84% specificity in cross-validation and 80%/75% in testing. Most expanded thyroid clonotypes (frequency above 0.001) were also found in blood, which suggests that blood repertoires may mirror thyroid immune responses. In validation, progression to ophthalmopathy was predicted by the model with 70.59% sensitivity and around 75% specificity, a median of approximately 6.5 months before onset. No statistical method was used to set the sample size in advance, and investigators knew the group allocation.

Moderately to severely active disease, a Clinical Activity Score of at least 3, a NOSPECS grade of at least 4, and a duration under 3 months were present in ophthalmopathy patients. The study excluded patients with uncontrolled infections, other autoimmune diseases, pregnancy or lactation. Diagnoses were based on clinical symptoms, serum thyroxine and TRAb, thyroid ultrasound and orbital computed tomography. PBMCs were isolated from roughly 10 ml of fresh peripheral blood by Ficoll-Paque density gradient centrifugation. Total RNA was extracted with Trizol reagent, and quality was checked on an Agilent 2100 Bioanalyzer. The germline V end is reduced by 0 bases and the J end by 1 base; junction bases left unmatched: 1. From the cysteine through the phenylalanine, the CDR3 covers 16 amino acids. Here the CDR3 DNA is all that survives: 48 bases in frame from base 1. Reading the germline V gene gives CDR1 LGHNA and CDR2 YNFKEQ.

Amplification of TCR beta CDR3 regions was carried out from RNA transcripts. For the first round of RT-PCR on the TCR CDR3, the HTBI primer set was used together with the Qiagen OneStep RT-PCR kit. Libraries were constructed in a second round of multiplex PCR, after which size selection and purification were performed. The libraries were sequenced on an Illumina HiSeq2000 using paired-end 100 bp reads. The authors' pipeline ran thus. Raw data were processed with SOAPnuke, discarding reads with adapters, uncalled bases, mean Phred below 15, or no exact constant-primer or identifier match. High-quality paired reads were merged with COPE v1.2.5, and unique nucleotide sequences were defined as clonotypes. Clonotypes were aligned to IMGT TRBV, TRBD and TRBJ reference segments using MiTCR v1.1. Analysis was restricted to V-J combinations with a frequency above 0.0001, which covered roughly 99% of repertoires. A TCS score was defined as the ratio of F50 (clonal expansion) to E x V (chaos), with BLOSUM62-based TCRdist applied between CDR3 peptides within each V-J. Welch's t-statistics and random forest reduced 500 to 550 V-J features to 13, which were used in a naive Bayes classifier (R e1071). In TCRdb, the public reads were trimmed at Q25 with fastp and aligned with MiXCR, with productive beta chains retained. Each CDR3 protein gets just one entry, which takes the most common genes and DNA from the rows behind it. What appears here as the V and J calls and clone size reflects TCRdb's work, not the paper's. The sample has more than 500,000 distinct CDR3 sequences on record, 15% to 20% of them singletons. The ten largest clones represent approximately 30% of the sample.

The sequence was obtained from a woman aged 25 to 39 with Graves' ophthalmopathy. The sequencing input was blood. Rearrangement joined TRBV4-2 to TRBJ2-2, with TRBD1 matching 8 junction bases. Read as DNA, the sequence is TGTGCCAGCAGCCAAGAAGGACAGGGGAACACCGGGGAGCTGTTTTTT. Its protein product is CASSQEGQGNTGELFF.